The clone carrying this T cell receptor beta chain occurred a few times. Its antigen is undetermined. Total RNA was isolated from each sample in quantities of at least 6 micrograms. Primers used in a second PCR of about 6 to 11 cycles were a sample-barcoded 5' primer and a J-beta primer mix. Every single cDNA molecule received a tag from a template-switch adaptor with 12 random nucleotides. TCRdb itself ran the 5' RACE reads through MiXCR, one entry per CDR3 protein. The sample has around 1,000,000 distinct CDR3 sequences, 25% seen once. This sample is part of a study of blood T cells in healthy people across ages. Germline-derived CDR1 and CDR2 are SGDLS and YYNGEE. The CDR3 is 18 residues long. V lost 4 bases, J lost 8 bases, and 15 bases stayed unmatched. General study findings and limits: Strong correlation linked observed beta diversity and percent naive T cells.

The sample also formed part of further work on T cells of mothers and their children.

The specimen was blood. This sequence was found in a girl aged 2 to 9 in good health. The chain joins TRBV9 to TRBJ1-4, with TRBD1 identical over 12 bases. The CDR3 DNA sequence: TGTGCCAGCAGCTCCCCATCGGGGACAGGGGGCTTGGGCGAAAAACTGTTTTTT. It yields the protein CASSSPSGTGGLGEKLFF.